This T cell receptor beta chain appears in the sequencing data of a study of T cell responses to AZD1222 COVID-19 vaccine. The protocol was immunoSEQ multiplex PCR, while the TCRdb copy is restricted to in-frame clones and leaves out a portion. The table records about 89,000 clones, around nine tenths of them present only once. Looked up from germline, CDR1 is SGHAT and CDR2 is FQNNGV. The CDR3 extends over 13 amino acids. V lost 3 bases and J lost 1, with 6 bases in between. The specimen comprised peripheral blood, sampled 28 days after the second AZD1222 dose. The chain employs TRBV11-2 and TRBJ1-1, with D uncertain. The receptor comes from an adult who received the AZD1222 COVID-19 vaccine. This CDR3 reads CASSLYGNTEAFF. The CDR3 DNA sequence: TGTGCCAGCAGCTTGTACGGGAACACTGAAGCTTTCTTT. Variable domain in full (rest from reference TRBV11-2 and TRBJ1-1): EAGVAQSPRYKIIEKRQSVAFWCNPISGHATLYWYQQILGQGPKLLIQFQNNGVVDDSQLPKDRFSAERLKGVDSTLKIQPAKLEDSAVYLCASSLYGNTEAFFGQGTRLTVV.